This T cell receptor (beta chain) was sequenced in a study of blood T cell repertoires in COVID-19. Study-wide background: There were acute and convalescent COVID-19 samples, and they came from the United States, Italy and Spain.

Authors' analysis steps: It was from reference gene primer amplification that nucleated cell counts were estimated. Assay used: immunoSEQ multiplex PCR; TCRdb lists only in-frame clones, some missing. From that table come the V and J calls and clone size; the DNA was used to work out D and trimming. Of around 300,000 clones in the sample, roughly 85% were seen once. Sequenced: peripheral blood. The receptor comes from a woman aged 70-85 years with acute or convalescent COVID-19.

As DNA, the CDR3 is TGTGCCAGCAGTTACCGGGGTCATGAGCAGTTCTTC. It codes for CASSYRGHEQFF. The chain combines TRBV6-5 with TRBJ2-1; TRBD2 might be the D (5 bases). V was cut by 2 bases and J by 8 bases, with 7 bases left in between. The germline V gene has CDR1 MNHEY and CDR2 SVGAGI. The CDR3 covers 12 residues.